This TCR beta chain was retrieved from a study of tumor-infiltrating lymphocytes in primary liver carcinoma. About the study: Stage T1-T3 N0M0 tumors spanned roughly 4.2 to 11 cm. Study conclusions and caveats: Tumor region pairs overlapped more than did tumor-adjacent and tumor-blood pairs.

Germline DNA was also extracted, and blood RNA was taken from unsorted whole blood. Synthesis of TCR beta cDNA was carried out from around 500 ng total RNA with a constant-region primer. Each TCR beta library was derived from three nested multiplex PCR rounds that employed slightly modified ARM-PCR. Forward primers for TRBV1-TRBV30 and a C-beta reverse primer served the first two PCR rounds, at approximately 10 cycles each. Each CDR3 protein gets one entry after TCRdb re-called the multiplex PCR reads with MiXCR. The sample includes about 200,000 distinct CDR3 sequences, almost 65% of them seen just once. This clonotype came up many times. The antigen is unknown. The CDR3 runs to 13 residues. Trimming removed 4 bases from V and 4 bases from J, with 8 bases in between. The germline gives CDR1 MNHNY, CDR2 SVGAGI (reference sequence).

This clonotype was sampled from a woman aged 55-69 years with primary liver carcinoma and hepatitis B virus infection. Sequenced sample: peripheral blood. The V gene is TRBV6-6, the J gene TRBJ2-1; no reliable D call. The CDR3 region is CASSLDEYNEQFF. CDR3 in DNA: TGTGCCAGCAGTTTGGACGAATACAATGAGCAGTTCTTC.